Presented here are 19 T cell receptor beta chains from one specimen sequenced in a study of blood T cell repertoires in COVID-19. Profiled with immunoSEQ multiplex PCR; TCRdb holds only in-frame clones, not every one. The data show fewer than 150,000 clones, over 75% seen once. Sequencing used peripheral blood. The receptors shown here come from a man in his forties or fifties with acute or convalescent COVID-19.

The chain links TRBV5-4 to TRBJ1-6; a possible D gene is TRBD1 (5 bases). The CDR3 sequence is 13 residues long. Germline-derived CDR1 and CDR2 are SGHNT and YYREEE (reference sequence). V was cut by 2 bases and J by 9 bases, with 9 bases left in between. CDR3 protein: CASSLDSPSPLHF. CDR3 bases: TGTGCCAGCAGCTTAGACAGTCCTTCACCCCTCCACTTT.

The chain recombines TRBV11-2 with TRBJ1-2; D unresolved. The germline CDR1 and CDR2 sequences are SGHAT and FQNNGV. V was pared by 1 base and J by 4 bases, with 13 bases between. The CDR3 has 15 amino acids. CDR3: CASSLGPGASYGYTF. Written as DNA, the CDR3 is TGTGCCAGCAGCTTAGGTCCGGGTGCGTCCTATGGCTACACCTTC.

The J gene is TRBJ1-5, the V gene TRBV6-5; TRBD1 is a possible D gene (6 bases). CDR3 size: 14 residues. Germline V lookup: CDR1 MNHEY, CDR2 SVGAGI. With 7 bases removed from V and 5 bases from J, the gap between germline ends came to 15 bases. The chain's CDR3 is CASTRQPGDQPQHF. In nucleotides, the CDR3 is TGTGCCAGCACCCGACAGCCAGGGGATCAGCCCCAGCATTTT.

The chain employs TRBV27 and TRBJ1-4; D is perhaps TRBD1 (5 bases). V was clipped by 5 bases and J by 3 bases, with 10 bases between them. The CDR3 sequence is 14 residues long. CDR1 MNHEY and CDR2 SMNVEV come from the germline V gene (reference sequence). This CDR3 is CASSLAGANEKLFF. In DNA, the CDR3 is TGTGCCAGCAGTCTTGCGGGGGCTAATGAAAAACTGTTTTTT.

V and J are TRBV28 and TRBJ1-4, with 8 bases identical to TRBD1. V shed 4 bases, J shed 8 bases, and the junction held 12 bases outside the gene matches. The CDR3 runs to 16 residues. The germline V gene encodes CDR1 MDHEN and CDR2 SYDVKM. The CDR3 DNA reads TGTGCCAGCAGTTCACCCCGGGACAGGATAGAGGAAAAACTGTTTTTT. Translation gives CASSSPRDRIEEKLFF.

The chain links TRBV24-1 to TRBJ2-3; the match to TRBD1 covers 8 bases. Germline V lookup: CDR1 KGHDR, CDR2 SFDVKD. There are 16 residues in the CDR3. V gave up 5 bases and J gave up 2 bases; unmatched junction bases: 8. In DNA form, the CDR3 reads TGTGCCACCAGTGGGACAGGGATACGTAACACAGATACGCAGTATTTT. It translates to CATSGTGIRNTDTQYF.

The chain recombines TRBV11-2 with TRBJ1-3; TRBD1 might be the D (6 bases). The ends were cut back, 5 bases at V and 1 base at J, with 15 bases in the middle. The CDR3 covers 16 residues. Germline CDR1 reads SGHAT; CDR2 reads FQNNGV. CDR3: CASSPSLTGSGNTIYF. CDR3 nucleotides: TGTGCCAGCAGCCCAAGCCTTACAGGGTCTGGAAACACCATATATTTT.

The chain recombines TRBV7-3 with TRBJ2-1, with 9 bases that match TRBD2. The CDR3 runs to 16 residues. Germline V CDR1 and CDR2: SGHTA, FQGTGA. V dropped 2 bases and J dropped 6; count of bases not matched to a gene: 8. As DNA, the CDR3 is TGTGCCAGCAGCTTAGACGGGACTAGCCCCTCCAATGAGCAGTTCTTC. It is translated as CASSLDGTSPSNEQFF.

The chain recombines TRBV19 with TRBJ2-2; 8 bases align to TRBD1. The V gene end was trimmed by 10 bases and the J gene end by 0 bases; junction bases not matched to a gene: 4. Germline V CDR1 and CDR2: LNHDA, SQIVND (reference sequence). This CDR3 has 14 residues. The CDR3 DNA sequence: TGTGCCACCGAGGACAGGGCGAACACCGGGGAGCTGTTTTTT. This sequence encodes CATEDRANTGELFF.

The rearrangement joins TRBV29-1 to TRBJ1-1; D not certain. Germline-derived CDR1 and CDR2 are SQVTM and ANQGSEA. V was trimmed by 0 bases and J by 6 bases, leaving 11 bases between them. The CDR3 totals 13 residues. Here the CDR3 DNA reads TGCAGCGTTGAAGATGGCCGAGGGCCTGAAGCTTTCTTT. It is translated as CSVEDGRGPEAFF.

Only one count was recorded for this clone. J is TRBJ2-7 and V is TRBV11-2, with unresolved D. The germline V and J ends were trimmed by 4 bases and 3 bases, with 16 bases remaining between them. Germline V gene sequence: CDR1 SGHAT, CDR2 FQNNGV. The CDR3 has 15 amino acids. CDR3 residues: CASSSETLFIYEQYF. The CDR3 bases are TGTGCCAGCAGCTCCGAGACACTCTTTATCTACGAGCAGTACTTC.

V usage is TRBV10-3 and J usage is TRBJ2-7, with 11 bases aligning to TRBD1. Germline V gene lookup returns CDR1 ENHRY and CDR2 SYGVKD. The CDR3 contains 16 residues. V shed 1 base, J shed 1 base, and the junction held 3 bases outside the gene matches. The CDR3 region is CAISEWGTGGSYEQYF. CDR3 in DNA: TGTGCCATCAGTGAGTGGGGGACAGGGGGGTCCTACGAGCAGTACTTC.

This sequence joins TRBV5-1 and TRBJ2-3, with D perhaps TRBD2 (6 bases). V was trimmed by 4 bases and J by 6 bases, leaving 18 bases between them. Germline CDR1 and CDR2: SGHRS and YFSETQ. The CDR3 runs 15 residues. CDR3 DNA sequence: TGCGCCAGCAGCCTTAACGCGGGGAGCCGCGATACGCAGTATTTT. Translation: CASSLNAGSRDTQYF.

This clone was seen just once. The rearrangement joins TRBV5-1 to TRBJ2-5, with TRBD2 identical over 14 bases. The junction had 4 bases not matched to a gene; V was cut back by 4 bases and J by 2 bases. The CDR3 contains 16 residues. The V gene's germline CDR1 is SGHRS and CDR2 YFSETQ. CDR3 sequence: CASSPGTSGGQETQYF. The CDR3 coding sequence is TGCGCCAGCAGCCCGGGGACTAGCGGGGGTCAAGAGACCCAGTACTTC. The variable domain in full, completed from reference TRBV5-1 and TRBJ2-5, reads KAGVTQTPRYLIKTRGQQVTLSCSPISGHRSVSWYQQTPGQGLQFLFEYFSETQRNKGNFPGRFSGRQFSNSRSEMNVSTLELGDSALYLCASSPGTSGGQETQYFGPGTRLLVL.

The chain links TRBV13 to TRBJ1-2, with a tentative D call TRBD1 (6 bases). Germline lookup yields CDR1 PRHDT and CDR2 FYEKMQ (reference sequence). CDR3 length equals 15 residues. Trimming stripped 0 bases from V and 4 bases from J, with 12 bases between. The CDR3 reads CASSLGNRVPYGYTF. The CDR3 nucleotides read TGTGCCAGCAGCTTAGGGAACAGGGTTCCCTATGGCTACACCTTC. Combining the CDR3 with reference TRBV13 and TRBJ1-2 gives the whole variable domain AAGVIQSPRHLIKEKRETATLKCYPIPRHDTVYWYQQGPGQDPQFLISFYEKMQSDKGSIPDRFSAQQFSDYHSELNMSSLELGDSALYFCASSLGNRVPYGYTFGSGTRLTVV.

This chain joins TRBV19 and TRBJ2-5; D may be TRBD2 (5 bases). V was cut by 9 bases and J by 5 bases, with 16 bases left in between. This CDR3 region has 13 residues. The germline gives CDR1 LNHDA, CDR2 SQIVND (reference sequence). The CDR3 nucleotides read TGTGCCAGCAAGGACTTGCTGACGGAGACCCAGTACTTC. Translated, it gives CASKDLLTETQYF.

The J gene is TRBJ2-7, the V gene TRBV13, with D possibly being TRBD1 (6 bases). The germline V gene has CDR1 PRHDT and CDR2 FYEKMQ (reference sequence). V was cut by 6 bases and J by 1 base, with 13 bases left in between. The CDR3 runs to 14 residues. The CDR3 reads CASSFTDRSYEQYF. DNA for the CDR3: TGTGCCAGCAGTTTCACGGACAGATCCTACGAGCAGTACTTC.

This rearrangement joins TRBV5-1 to TRBJ2-1, with D perhaps matching TRBD2 (5 bases). V lost 0 bases and J 0 bases, leaving 10 bases between the germline ends. The V gene's germline CDR1 is SGHRS and CDR2 YFSETQ. This CDR3 has 16 amino acids. The CDR3 reads CASSLEVRGSYNEQFF. The CDR3 DNA is TGCGCCAGCAGCTTGGAGGTTCGGGGCTCCTACAATGAGCAGTTCTTC.

The chain couples TRBV5-4 to TRBJ1-2, with D possibly matching TRBD1 (5 bases). CDR1 is SGHNT, CDR2 YYREEE, per germline (reference sequence). The V gene lost 3 bases and the J gene lost 8 bases, with 20 bases spanning the gap. The length of the CDR3 is 15 residues. CDR3 coding DNA: TGTGCCAGCAGCTCCTCACTGACAGTCCAAAGAGGCTACACCTTC. Translated, it gives CASSSSLTVQRGYTF.